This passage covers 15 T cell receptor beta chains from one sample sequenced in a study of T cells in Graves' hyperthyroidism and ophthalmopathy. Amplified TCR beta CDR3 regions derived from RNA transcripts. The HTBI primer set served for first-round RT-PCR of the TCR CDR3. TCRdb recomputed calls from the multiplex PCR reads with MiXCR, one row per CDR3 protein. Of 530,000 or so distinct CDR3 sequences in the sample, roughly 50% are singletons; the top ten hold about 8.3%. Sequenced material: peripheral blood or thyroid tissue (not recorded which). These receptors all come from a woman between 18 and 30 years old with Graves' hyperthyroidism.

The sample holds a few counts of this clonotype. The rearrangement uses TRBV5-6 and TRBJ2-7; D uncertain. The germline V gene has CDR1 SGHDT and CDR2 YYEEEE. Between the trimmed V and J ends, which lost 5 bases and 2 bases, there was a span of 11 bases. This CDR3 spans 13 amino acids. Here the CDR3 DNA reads TGTGCCAGCAGTAACTTGGACGCCTACGAGCAGTACTTC. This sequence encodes CASSNLDAYEQYF. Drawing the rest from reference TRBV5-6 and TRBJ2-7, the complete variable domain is DAGVTQSPTHLIKTRGQQVTLRCSPKSGHDTVSWYQQALGQGPQFIFQYYEEEERQRGNFPDRFSGHQFPNYSSELNVNALLLGDSALYLCASSNLDAYEQYFGPGTRLTVT.

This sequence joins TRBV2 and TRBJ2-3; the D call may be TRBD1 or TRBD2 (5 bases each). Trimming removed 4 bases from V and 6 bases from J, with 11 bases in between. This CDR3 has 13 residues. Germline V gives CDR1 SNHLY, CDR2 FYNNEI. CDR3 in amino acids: CASSGDLGDTQYF. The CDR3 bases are TGTGCCAGCAGTGGGGACCTTGGGGATACGCAGTATTTT.

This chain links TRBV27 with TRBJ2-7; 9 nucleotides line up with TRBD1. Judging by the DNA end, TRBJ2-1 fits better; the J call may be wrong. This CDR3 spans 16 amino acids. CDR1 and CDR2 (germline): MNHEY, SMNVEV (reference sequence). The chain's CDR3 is CASSPDRDRVVNEQFF. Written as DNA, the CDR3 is TGTGCCAGCAGCCCCGACCGGGACAGGGTCGTCAATGAGCAGTTCTTC.

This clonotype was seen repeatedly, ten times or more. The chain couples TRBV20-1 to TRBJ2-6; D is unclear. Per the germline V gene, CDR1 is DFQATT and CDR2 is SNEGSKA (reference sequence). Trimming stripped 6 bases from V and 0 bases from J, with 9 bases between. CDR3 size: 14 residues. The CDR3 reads CSAIDGSGANVLTF. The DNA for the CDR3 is TGCAGTGCCATAGACGGCTCTGGGGCCAACGTCCTGACTTTC.

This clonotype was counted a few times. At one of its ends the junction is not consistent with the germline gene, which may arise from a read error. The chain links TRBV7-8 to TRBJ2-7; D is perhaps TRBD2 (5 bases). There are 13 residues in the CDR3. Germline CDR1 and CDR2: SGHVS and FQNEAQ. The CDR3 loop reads CASSSGWAWEQCF. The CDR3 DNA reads TGTGCCAGCTCTAGTGGGTGGGCTTGGGAGCAGTGCTTC.

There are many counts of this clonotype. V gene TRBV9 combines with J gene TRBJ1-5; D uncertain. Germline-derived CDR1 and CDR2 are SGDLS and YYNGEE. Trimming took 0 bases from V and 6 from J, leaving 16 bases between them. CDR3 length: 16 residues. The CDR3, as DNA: TGTGCCAGCAGCGTAGGAGTGGGAGGCGAAGGTCAGCCCCAGCATTTT. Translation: CASSVGVGGEGQPQHF.

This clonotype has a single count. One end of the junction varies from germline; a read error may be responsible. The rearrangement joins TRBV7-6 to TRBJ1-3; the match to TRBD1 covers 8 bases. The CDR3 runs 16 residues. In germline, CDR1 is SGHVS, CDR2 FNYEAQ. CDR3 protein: CASSPGQGAVGSTIYF. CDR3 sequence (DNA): TGTGCCAGCAGCCCCGGGCAGGGGGCGGTTGGAAGCACCATATATTTT.

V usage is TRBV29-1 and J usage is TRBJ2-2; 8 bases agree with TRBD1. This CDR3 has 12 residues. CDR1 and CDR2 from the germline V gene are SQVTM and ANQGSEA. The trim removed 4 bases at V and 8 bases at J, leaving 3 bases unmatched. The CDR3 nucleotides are TGCAGCGTTGGGACAGGGCTGGGGGAGCTGTTTTTT. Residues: CSVGTGLGELFF.

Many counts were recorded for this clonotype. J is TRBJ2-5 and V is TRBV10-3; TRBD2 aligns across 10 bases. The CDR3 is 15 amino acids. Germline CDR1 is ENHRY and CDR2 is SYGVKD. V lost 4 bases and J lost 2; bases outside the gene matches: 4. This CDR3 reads CAISVLAGSQETQYF. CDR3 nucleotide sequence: TGTGCCATCAGTGTACTAGCGGGGTCACAAGAGACCCAGTACTTC.

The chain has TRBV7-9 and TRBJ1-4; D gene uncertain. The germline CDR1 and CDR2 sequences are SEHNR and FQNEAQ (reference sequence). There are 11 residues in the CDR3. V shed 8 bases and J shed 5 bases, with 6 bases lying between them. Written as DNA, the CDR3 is TGTGCCAGCGGCGACAATGAAAAACTGTTTTTT. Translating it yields CASGDNEKLFF.

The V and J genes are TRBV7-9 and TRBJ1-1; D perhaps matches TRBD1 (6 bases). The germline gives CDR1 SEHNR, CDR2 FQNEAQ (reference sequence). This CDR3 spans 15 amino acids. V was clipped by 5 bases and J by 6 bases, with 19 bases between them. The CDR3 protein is CASSRRNRVSPEAFF. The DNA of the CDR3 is TGTGCCAGCAGCCGGCGGAACAGGGTGAGCCCTGAAGCTTTCTTT. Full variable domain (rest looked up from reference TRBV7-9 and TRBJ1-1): DTGVSQNPRHKITKRGQNVTFRCDPISEHNRLYWYRQTLGQGPEFLTYFQNEAQLEKSRLLSDRFSAERPKGSFSTLEIQRTEQGDSAMYLCASSRRNRVSPEAFFGQGTRLTVV.

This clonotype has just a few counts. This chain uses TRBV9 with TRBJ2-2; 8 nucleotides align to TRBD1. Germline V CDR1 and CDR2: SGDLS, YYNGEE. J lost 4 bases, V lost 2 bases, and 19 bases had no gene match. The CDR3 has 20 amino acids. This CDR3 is CASSVGEDRAPGRGTGELFF. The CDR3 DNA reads TGTGCCAGCAGCGTGGGGGAGGACAGGGCTCCGGGACGGGGCACCGGGGAGCTGTTTTTT.

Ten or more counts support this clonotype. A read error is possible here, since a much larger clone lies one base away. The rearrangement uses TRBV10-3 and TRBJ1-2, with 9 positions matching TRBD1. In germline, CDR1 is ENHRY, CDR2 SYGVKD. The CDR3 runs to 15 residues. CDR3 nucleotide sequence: TGTGCCGTCAGTGACCCCTTGACAGGGGGGGACGGCTACACCTTC. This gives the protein CAVSDPLTGGDGYTF.

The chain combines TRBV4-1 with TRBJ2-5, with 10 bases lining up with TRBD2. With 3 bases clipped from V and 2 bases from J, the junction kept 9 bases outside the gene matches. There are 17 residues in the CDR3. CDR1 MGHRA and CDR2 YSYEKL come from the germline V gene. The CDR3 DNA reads TGCGCCAGCAGCCACGGATCCGGGACTAGCGTACAAGAGACCCAGTACTTC. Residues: CASSHGSGTSVQETQYF.

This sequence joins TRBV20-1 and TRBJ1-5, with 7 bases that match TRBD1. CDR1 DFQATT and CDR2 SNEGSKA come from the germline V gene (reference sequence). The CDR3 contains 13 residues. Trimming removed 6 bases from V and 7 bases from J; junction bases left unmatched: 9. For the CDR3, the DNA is TGCAGTGCCAGTTCGACAGGGATGCAGCCCCAGCATTTT. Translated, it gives CSASSTGMQPQHF.